The rows below give T cell receptor beta chains drawn from one sample of a study of blood T cell repertoires in COVID-19. Produced via immunoSEQ multiplex PCR; TCRdb's table is partial and in-frame only. The sample yields about 350,000 clones, roughly nine tenths seen once. Sequencing input: PBMCs or T cells enriched from blood (not recorded which). These receptors were collected from a woman aged 25 to 39 who had recovered from COVID-19. Both conserved end residues are part of each CDR3. A D gene is named only where the DNA matches it firmly. Size values are once, few and many counts, or a class for expanded clones, and some rows have none.

DNA: TGTGCCTGGCTACACAGCTCTGGAAACACCATATATTTT
CDR3: CAWLHSSGNTIYF
D: -
size: once
V: TRBV30
J: TRBJ1-3

DNA: TGCGCCAGCAGCCCCTTGGAAGGCGGGGGAAAACTGTTTTTT
CDR3: CASSPLEGGGKLFF
D: -
size: -
V: TRBV4-1
J: TRBJ1-4

DNA: TGTGCCACCAGCAGACTCGGGGAGGGCAGGGACTATGGCTACACCTTC
CDR3: CATSRLGEGRDYGYTF
D: -
size: -
V: TRBV15
J: TRBJ1-2

DNA: TGTGCCAGCAGCCCCGCCGTGCCTAGCGGGGGGAACCGCTACGAGCAGTACTTC
CDR3: CASSPAVPSGGNRYEQYF
D: TRBD2
size: -
V: TRBV7-8
J: TRBJ2-7

DNA: TGTGCCAGTAGTGCCTCAGGGGCCGCCCGGGCCACCATATATTTT
CDR3: CASSASGAARATIYF
D: -
size: -
V: TRBV19
J: TRBJ1-3

DNA: TGTGCCAGCAGTTTACCCGCGGAAGGCAATCAGCCCCAGCATTTT
CDR3: CASSLPAEGNQPQHF
D: -
size: once
V: TRBV6-5
J: TRBJ1-5

DNA: TGTGCCAGCAGTGACCCAATGTTCACAGGGGCGCGGGACTATGGCTACACCTTC
CDR3: CASSDPMFTGARDYGYTF
D: TRBD1
size: -
V: TRBV6-1
J: TRBJ1-2

DNA: TGTGCCACCAGGGACTCCTATAATTCACCCCTCCACTTT
CDR3: CATRDSYNSPLHF
D: -
size: -
V: TRBV19
J: TRBJ1-6

DNA: TGTGCCAGCACCCCCCGAAGGGGGTTGAGCAATCAGCCCCAGCATTTT
CDR3: CASTPRRGLSNQPQHF
D: -
size: -
V: TRBV28
J: TRBJ1-5

DNA: TGTGCCACCGGAGGATTCGGGAACACCGGGGAGCTGTTTTTT
CDR3: CATGGFGNTGELFF
D: -
size: once
V: TRBV15
J: TRBJ2-2

DNA: TGTGCCAGCAGCCAAGATCGGACAGACAAGAGAACCCAGTACTTC
CDR3: CASSQDRTDKRTQYF
D: -
size: -
V: TRBV4-2
J: TRBJ2-5

DNA: TGTGCCAGCAGCAGAGGACAGGGTCGGGAGACCCAGTACTTC
CDR3: CASSRGQGRETQYF
D: TRBD1
size: -
V: TRBV6-2/TRBV6-3
J: TRBJ2-5

DNA: TGTGCCAGCAGAGATGTAGCGGGGCCGCGAGAGACCCAGTACTTC
CDR3: CASRDVAGPRETQYF
D: TRBD2
size: few
V: TRBV28
J: TRBJ2-5

DNA: TGTGCCAGCAGCTTGGCTAGCGGGGGGGATCGGGCAGATACGCAGTATTTT
CDR3: CASSLASGGDRADTQYF
D: TRBD2
size: -
V: TRBV7-2
J: TRBJ2-3

DNA: TGTGCCAGCAGCTTTGGGACAGGGGGCACTGAAGCTTTCTTT
CDR3: CASSFGTGGTEAFF
D: TRBD1
size: -
V: TRBV5-6
J: TRBJ1-1

DNA: TGTGCCATCAGTGGTCCCGGGACAGAGGGTGGCTACACCTTC
CDR3: CAISGPGTEGGYTF
D: TRBD1
size: -
V: TRBV10-3
J: TRBJ1-2

DNA: TGTGCCAGCAGCTTACAGGAAGAGCAGTACTTC
CDR3: CASSLQEEQYF
D: -
size: -
V: TRBV7-9
J: TRBJ2-7

DNA: TGTGCCAGCAGCCCAACCAGAGGGCTGAACACTGAAGCTTTCTTT
CDR3: CASSPTRGLNTEAFF
D: -
size: -
V: TRBV6-4
J: TRBJ1-1

DNA: TGTGCCAGAGGGGTATTGAATGAGCAGTTCTTC
CDR3: CARGVLNEQFF
D: -
size: -
V: TRBV2
J: TRBJ2-1

DNA: TGTGCCAGCAGCCTGGGACTAGCGGGGGGCGAAGAGACCCAGTACTTC
CDR3: CASSLGLAGGEETQYF
D: TRBD2
size: once
V: TRBV3-1/TRBV3-2
J: TRBJ2-5

DNA: TGTGCCATCAGTGCCTCCGGGCTAGCGGGCAACGAGCAGTACTTC
CDR3: CAISASGLAGNEQYF
D: TRBD2
size: -
V: TRBV10-3
J: TRBJ2-7

DNA: TGTGCCAGCAGCCTACGGACAGGGGGTGGAACCGGGGAGCTGTTTTTT
CDR3: CASSLRTGGGTGELFF
D: TRBD1
size: -
V: TRBV7-8
J: TRBJ2-2

DNA: TGCGCCAGCAGCTTCCCCCCGACAGATACGCAGTATTTT
CDR3: CASSFPPTDTQYF
D: -
size: -
V: TRBV5-1
J: TRBJ2-3

DNA: TGTGCCAGCAGCCCCGATGGCAGGTCCTACGAGCAGTACTTC
CDR3: CASSPDGRSYEQYF
D: -
size: -
V: TRBV5-6
J: TRBJ2-7

DNA: TGCGCCAGCAGCTTCGGGGACTCTGGAAACACCATATATTTT
CDR3: CASSFGDSGNTIYF
D: -
size: once
V: TRBV5-1
J: TRBJ1-3

DNA: TGTGCCAGTACCTCACGTGCAGGGAGGGGTGAAAAACTGTTTTTT
CDR3: CASTSRAGRGEKLFF
D: -
size: -
V: TRBV19
J: TRBJ1-4

DNA: TGTGCCAGCAGTAACAGGGTCCCCGGGGAGCTGTTTTTT
CDR3: CASSNRVPGELFF
D: -
size: -
V: TRBV12-3/TRBV12-4
J: TRBJ2-2

DNA: TGTGCCAGCAGTTATGGGCAGCCGGCCTTGGGCTATGGCTACACCTTC
CDR3: CASSYGQPALGYGYTF
D: -
size: -
V: TRBV6-5
J: TRBJ1-2

DNA: TGCGCCAGCAGTACGCCGGGGAGGTGGATGAACACTGAAGCTTTCTTT
CDR3: CASSTPGRWMNTEAFF
D: -
size: -
V: TRBV4-1
J: TRBJ1-1

DNA: TGTGCCACCAGCAGAGATCGCAGGGCCGGGGAGCTGTTTTTT
CDR3: CATSRDRRAGELFF
D: -
size: -
V: TRBV15
J: TRBJ2-2

DNA: TGTGCCAGCAGTGGACTTCCCGGGACTAGCGGGTACCAAGAGACCCAGTACTTC
CDR3: CASSGLPGTSGYQETQYF
D: TRBD2
size: -
V: TRBV6-1
J: TRBJ2-5

DNA: TGTGCCAGCAGTTTAACGGGTATCGATAATTCACCCCTCCACTTT
CDR3: CASSLTGIDNSPLHF
D: -
size: once
V: TRBV27
J: TRBJ1-6